This T cell receptor beta chain stems from a study of cytomegalovirus exposure and HLA in healthy donors. In germline, CDR1 is SGHRS, CDR2 YFSETQ. This CDR3 spans 16 amino acids. Trimming took 0 bases from V and 1 from J, leaving 13 bases between them. The PCR contained 60 Vbeta and 13 Jbeta primers. Measured with immunoSEQ multiplex PCR; TCRdb has only the in-frame clones, and not every one. The profile covers approximately 130,000 clones, with over 6.5% appearing a single time and approximately 6.6% taken by the ten largest. The TCR originated in a middle-aged woman in good health and CMV-seropositive. Sequenced material: PBMCs. The V gene is TRBV5-1, the J gene TRBJ1-2, with TRBD1 as a possible D gene (6 bases). The CDR3 region has the DNA TGCGCCAGCAGCTTGGGGGCAGGGGCCCTTAACTATGGCTACACCTTC. Translating it yields CASSLGAGALNYGYTF.